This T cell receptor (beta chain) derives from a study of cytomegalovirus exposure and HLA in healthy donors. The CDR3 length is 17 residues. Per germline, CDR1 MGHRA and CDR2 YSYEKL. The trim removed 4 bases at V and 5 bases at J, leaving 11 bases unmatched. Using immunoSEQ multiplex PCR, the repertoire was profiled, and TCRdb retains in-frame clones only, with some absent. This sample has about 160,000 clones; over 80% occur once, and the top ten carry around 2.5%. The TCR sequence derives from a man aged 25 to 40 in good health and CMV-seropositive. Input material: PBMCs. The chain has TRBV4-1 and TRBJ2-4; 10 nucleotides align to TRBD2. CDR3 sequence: CASSPTYGLAGENIQYF. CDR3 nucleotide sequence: TGCGCCAGCAGCCCCACTTACGGGCTAGCGGGGGAAAACATTCAGTACTTC.